A single sample gave rise to the 21 T cell receptor beta chains below, sequenced in a study of blood T cell repertoires in COVID-19. Sequencing was performed with immunoSEQ multiplex PCR; in TCRdb, only in-frame clones are kept and a portion is missing. The sample has 95,000 to 100,000 clones; about 87% are singletons. The sample consisted of peripheral blood. These receptors all stem from a woman in her twenties or thirties with acute or convalescent COVID-19.

V usage is TRBV28 and J usage is TRBJ1-3; D remains ambiguous. Germline-derived CDR1 and CDR2 are MDHEN and SYDVKM. V was cut by 3 bases and J by 8 bases, with 5 bases left in between. The CDR3 is made up of 11 amino acids. The CDR3 is CASSFQYTIYF. CDR3 bases: TGTGCCAGCAGTTTTCAGTACACCATATATTTT.

This clone was seen more than once but under ten times. The V call is TRBV6-5, the J call TRBJ1-5; 11 nucleotides agree with TRBD1. The CDR3 sequence is 15 residues long. J gave up 6 bases and V 5 bases, and 6 bases lay outside the gene matches. CDR1 and CDR2 (germline): MNHEY, SVGAGI. CDR3 in amino acids: CASSRGQGASQPQHF. The CDR3 nucleotides read TGTGCCAGCAGTCGAGGACAGGGGGCGAGTCAGCCCCAGCATTTT.

This clone appeared once. This rearrangement joins TRBV28 to TRBJ2-1; D is unclear. This CDR3 spans 13 amino acids. V shed 2 bases and J shed 15 bases, with 17 bases lying between them. Per the germline V gene, CDR1 is MDHEN and CDR2 is SYDVKM. CDR3 bases: TGTGCCAGCAGTTTAGTTTTGGTGTCGATGGCGTTCTTC. This gives the protein CASSLVLVSMAFF.

This clone was seen once. The J gene is TRBJ2-7, the V gene TRBV15; no clear D. The CDR3 spans 12 residues. With 0 bases removed from V and 4 bases from J, the gap between germline ends came to 4 bases. The germline CDR1 and CDR2 sequences are LNHNV and YYDKDF (reference sequence). The chain's CDR3 is CATSRDRYEQYF. The CDR3 region has the DNA TGTGCCACCAGCAGAGACAGGTACGAGCAGTACTTC.

This chain connects TRBV18 to TRBJ1-2; D gene unclear. Looked up from germline, CDR1 is KGHSH and CDR2 is LQKENI. CDR3 length: 15 amino acids. Trimming pared 3 bases from V and 4 bases from J, leaving 15 bases between. The CDR3, as DNA: TGTGCCAGCTCACCCGGGGATTCCCCCTCCTATGGCTACACCTTC. This translates into CASSPGDSPSYGYTF.

This clone was seen a single time. The V gene is TRBV6-1, the J gene TRBJ1-2, with 9 bases matching TRBD1. The CDR3 totals 16 residues. The V gene end was trimmed by 2 bases and the J gene end by 2 bases; junction bases not matched to a gene: 6. Germline V gene sequence: CDR1 MNHNS, CDR2 SASEGT. In nucleotides, the CDR3 is TGTGCCAGCAGTGAATCTGGGACAGGGACGAACTATGGCTACACCTTC. This translates into CASSESGTGTNYGYTF.

V gene TRBV6-5 combines with J gene TRBJ1-3; TRBD1 might be the D (6 bases). Germline V CDR1 and CDR2: MNHEY, SVGAGI. CDR3 length: 15 amino acids. Trimming stripped 2 bases from V and 3 bases from J, with 11 bases between. As DNA, the CDR3 is TGTGCCAGCAGTTACGGGGGGGCAGGTGGAAACACCATATATTTT. This codes for CASSYGGAGGNTIYF.

V gene TRBV11-2 combines with J gene TRBJ2-4; tentatively, D is TRBD2 (5 bases). V was pared by 5 bases and J by 4 bases, with 9 bases between. This CDR3 contains 13 residues. In germline, CDR1 is SGHAT, CDR2 FQNNGV. In DNA, the CDR3 is TGTGCCAGCAGCGCCCGGGATAAAAACATTCAGTACTTC. This translates into CASSARDKNIQYF.

The chain joins TRBV4-1 to TRBJ1-3; TRBD1 agrees at 8 bases. From germline, CDR1 is MGHRA and CDR2 YSYEKL. The CDR3 extends over 16 amino acids. J gave up 4 bases and V 4 bases, and 9 bases lay outside the gene matches. The CDR3 is CASSLGTGNRGNTIYF. CDR3 sequence (DNA): TGCGCCAGCAGCCTCGGGACAGGCAATCGGGGAAACACCATATATTTT.

The chain is built from TRBV30 and TRBJ1-4; 12 bases are shared with TRBD1. The V gene end was trimmed by 2 bases and the J gene end by 13 bases; junction bases not matched to a gene: 8. The CDR3 covers 14 residues. Germline V gene lookup returns CDR1 GTSNPN and CDR2 SVGIG (reference sequence). Written as DNA, the CDR3 is TGTGCCTGGAGTTTTGGGGACAGGGGGCGTGGACTGTTTTTT. Translating it yields CAWSFGDRGRGLFF.

This clone was seen a few times. The chain links TRBV7-6 to TRBJ2-2; 9 bases are shared with TRBD2. This CDR3 is 15 amino acids long. V lost 2 bases and J lost 7; bases outside the gene matches: 5. Per germline, CDR1 SGHVS and CDR2 FNYEAQ. The CDR3: CASSLSGGSGGELFF. The CDR3 DNA reads TGTGCCAGCAGCTTAAGCGGGGGGTCTGGCGGGGAGCTGTTTTTT.

This chain uses TRBV11-3 with TRBJ2-3; 14 bases are a match to TRBD2. This CDR3 is built from 18 residues. V dropped 5 bases and J dropped 0; count of bases not matched to a gene: 7. CDR1 is SGHNT, CDR2 YENEEA, per germline. The CDR3 DNA follows: TGTGCCAGCAGCCCAGGGACTAGCGGGGGCCATAGCACAGATACGCAGTATTTT. Amino acid sequence: CASSPGTSGGHSTDTQYF.

J is TRBJ1-4 and V is TRBV4-2; 7 nucleotides agree with TRBD1. This CDR3 contains 16 residues. V was pared by 4 bases and J by 0 bases, with 5 bases of the junction left unmatched. The germline gives CDR1 LGHNA, CDR2 YNFKEQ. CDR3 sequence reads: CASSRTGTATNEKLFF. As DNA, the CDR3 is TGTGCCAGCAGCCGAACCGGGACAGCAACTAATGAAAAACTGTTTTTT.

The genes are TRBV18 and TRBJ2-1; 10 bases align to TRBD2. This CDR3 is built from 16 residues. Losses at the gene ends were 6 bases for V and 5 bases for J; bases not matched to a gene: 10. Looked up from germline, CDR1 is KGHSH and CDR2 is LQKENI. Here the CDR3 DNA reads TGTGCCAGCTCCCTCAATAGCGGGGGGCTCGACAATGAGCAGTTCTTC. This gives the protein CASSLNSGGLDNEQFF.

This chain links TRBV5-6 with TRBJ1-2; D is possibly TRBD1 (6 bases). The germline V gene has CDR1 SGHDT and CDR2 YYEEEE. The CDR3 length is 16 residues. V dropped 1 base and J dropped 3 bases, with 16 bases sitting between them. As DNA, the CDR3 is TGTGCCAGCAGCTTGAGAAGTGGACAGTTCTACTATGGCTACACCTTC. It codes for CASSLRSGQFYYGYTF.

This clone was detected only once. The chain employs TRBV12-5 and TRBJ1-1; 8 bases agree with TRBD1. CDR1 and CDR2 from the germline V gene are LGHNT and FRNRAP. The V and J ends lost 1 base and 1 base, in that order; junction bases with no gene match: 17. This CDR3 has 20 residues. In DNA form, the CDR3 reads TGTGCTAGTGGTTTGGCTCCTAGTGGACAGGGAATTTCTAAGAACACTGAAGCTTTCTTT. Translated: CASGLAPSGQGISKNTEAFF.

The J gene is TRBJ1-6, the V gene TRBV5-5, with D perhaps TRBD1 (6 bases). The germline V and J ends were trimmed by 3 bases and 10 bases, with 17 bases remaining between them. The CDR3 is 15 residues long. Germline loops: CDR1 SGHKS, CDR2 YYEKEE (reference sequence). CDR3 protein: CASSYPGGAKSPLHF. The CDR3 DNA sequence: TGTGCCAGCAGCTATCCGGGGGGGGCAAAGTCACCCCTCCACTTT.

The V and J genes are TRBV4-1 and TRBJ1-5, with D perhaps TRBD1 (5 bases). V lost 1 base and J 2 bases, leaving 15 bases between the germline ends. CDR1 and CDR2 from the germline V gene are MGHRA and YSYEKL. The CDR3 spans 17 residues. The CDR3 spells CASSQVSIGAGNQPQHF. The CDR3 bases are TGCGCCAGCAGCCAAGTTAGCATAGGGGCGGGCAATCAGCCCCAGCATTTT.

The chain recombines TRBV7-8 with TRBJ2-3; TRBD2 aligns across 10 bases. The germline CDR1 and CDR2 sequences are SGHVS and FQNEAQ. The CDR3 sequence is 16 residues long. Trimming took 5 bases from V and 1 from J; bases not matched to a gene: 6. The CDR3 reads CASSTPLAGGTDTQYF. For the CDR3, the DNA is TGTGCCAGCAGCACGCCCCTAGCGGGGGGCACAGATACGCAGTATTTT.

This chain links TRBV9 with TRBJ1-2; D is possibly TRBD1 (6 bases). This CDR3 has 18 amino acids. CDR1 and CDR2 (germline): SGDLS, YYNGEE. V was clipped by 3 bases and J by 7 bases, with 28 bases between them. The DNA for the CDR3 is TGTGCCAGCAGCGCCGAGGGGGTTGTATGGGGGTATCCTGGTGGCTACACCTTC. Protein product: CASSAEGVVWGYPGGYTF.

The V call is TRBV6-5, the J call TRBJ1-1, with unresolved D. The CDR3 totals 14 residues. Germline CDR1 and CDR2: MNHEY and SVGAGI. Between the trimmed V and J ends, which lost 6 bases and 2 bases, there was a span of 13 bases. CDR3 bases: TGTGCCAGCAGCCCCACCATGGCAAACACTGAAGCTTTCTTT. Protein sequence: CASSPTMANTEAFF.